These 17 T cell receptor beta chains originate from one sample sequenced in a study of memory CD4+ T cells and cytomegalovirus serostatus. Single viable CD3+CD4+CD8-CD45RO+ cells were sorted as the memory CD4+ T cells. Here immunoSEQ multiplex PCR was the method, and the copy in TCRdb shows in-frame clones only, minus some. The table includes approximately 92,000 clones, roughly 80% detected once. Sequencing was done on a sample of memory CD4+ T cells from blood. The receptors derive from an adult in good health and CMV-seropositive.

This clone was recorded only once. The rearrangement joins TRBV25-1 to TRBJ2-1; D remains ambiguous. CDR3 length: 14 residues. CDR1 is MGHDK and CDR2 is SYGVNS in the germline V gene. The V gene lost 2 bases and the J gene lost 8 bases, with 13 bases spanning the gap. The CDR3 DNA sequence: TGTGCCAGCAGTGAACTACGGCAGGTACATGAGCAGTTCTTC. It translates to CASSELRQVHEQFF.

The V and J genes are TRBV7-2 and TRBJ1-5, with D possibly being TRBD1 (5 bases). In germline, CDR1 is SGHTA, CDR2 FQGNSA. The CDR3 contains 14 residues. Trimming removed 3 bases from V and 7 bases from J, with 13 bases in between. CDR3 sequence reads: CASSFSQGGQPQHF. CDR3 in DNA: TGTGCCAGCAGCTTTTCGCAGGGTGGACAGCCCCAGCATTTT.

This chain uses TRBV19 with TRBJ1-4; D not resolved. With 3 bases removed from V and 4 bases from J, the gap between germline ends came to 12 bases. Germline CDR1 and CDR2: LNHDA and SQIVND (reference sequence). The CDR3 runs to 15 residues. The CDR3 DNA sequence: TGTGCCAGTAGTATCTCAATCCTATATAATGAAAAACTGTTTTTT. Its protein product is CASSISILYNEKLFF.

The chain couples TRBV5-1 to TRBJ2-7; 14 nucleotides agree with TRBD2. Germline CDR1 SGHRS, CDR2 YFSETQ. The CDR3 has 15 residues. V gave up 6 bases and J gave up 0 bases; unmatched junction bases: 2. The CDR3 DNA reads TGCGCCAGCACCGGGACTAGCGGGGGCTCCTACGAGCAGTACTTC. Translated: CASTGTSGGSYEQYF.

The genes are TRBV5-1 and TRBJ2-1, with D perhaps TRBD2 (5 bases). Trimming removed 4 bases at V and 0 bases at J, with 11 bases between. Germline V gene sequence: CDR1 SGHRS, CDR2 YFSETQ. CDR3 length: 15 amino acids. The CDR3 sequence is CASSLGSDSYNEQFF. The CDR3 DNA follows: TGCGCCAGCAGCCTAGGGAGCGACTCCTACAATGAGCAGTTCTTC.

The chain uses TRBV7-2 and TRBJ1-4; TRBD1 matches 9 bases. This CDR3 has 17 residues. V lost 4 bases, J lost 6 bases, and 12 bases stayed unmatched. Looked up from germline, CDR1 is SGHTA and CDR2 is FQGNSA. CDR3 in amino acids: CASSSFRQGGLDEKLFF. The CDR3 DNA follows: TGTGCCAGCAGCTCGTTCCGACAGGGGGGGCTAGATGAAAAACTGTTTTTT.

In this sample, this clone turned up a few times. The J gene is TRBJ1-5, the V gene TRBV28, with D perhaps TRBD1 (5 bases). The V and J ends lost 1 base and 3 bases respectively, with 10 bases between them. CDR1 and CDR2 from the germline V gene are MDHEN and SYDVKM. This CDR3 is built from 15 residues. CDR3 nucleotide sequence: TGTGCCAGCAGTTTATTATCAGGGCTCAATCAGCCCCAGCATTTT. It codes for CASSLLSGLNQPQHF.

The chain combines TRBV28 with TRBJ2-5; D perhaps matches TRBD2 (6 bases). CDR1 and CDR2 (germline): MDHEN, SYDVKM. The CDR3 spans 13 residues. V was shortened by 6 bases and J by 0 bases, with 8 bases between the two germline ends. DNA of the CDR3: TGTGCCAGCAGGCGGGACTACCAAGAGACCCAGTACTTC. It yields the protein CASRRDYQETQYF.

The chain has TRBV6-6 and TRBJ2-5; D possibly corresponds to TRBD2 (6 bases). The J call may be mistaken, given a closer DNA end match to TRBJ2-7. The CDR3 totals 14 residues. Germline V gene data show CDR1 as MNHNY and CDR2 as SVGAGI (reference sequence). CDR3 protein: CASSYQGLSYEQYF. In DNA form, the CDR3 reads TGTGCCAGCAGTTACCAGGGACTTTCCTACGAGCAGTACTTC.

This clone was counted a single time. Other nucleotide sequences from this sample produce the same CDR3. V is TRBV5-1 and J is TRBJ2-7; 9 bases line up with TRBD1. The CDR3 loop spans 14 amino acids. The germline CDR1 and CDR2 sequences are SGHRS and YFSETQ. After removal of 0 bases from V and 4 bases from J, the junction contained 2 bases not matched to a gene. The chain's CDR3 is CASSLGQGGYEQYF. Here the CDR3 DNA reads TGCGCCAGCAGCTTGGGACAGGGGGGATACGAGCAGTACTTC.

This chain connects TRBV18 to TRBJ2-3; D remains ambiguous. Trimming left V 1 base short and J 1 base short, with 6 bases between. Germline assignment: CDR1 KGHSH and CDR2 LQKENI. The CDR3 extends over 14 amino acids. CDR3 residues: CASSPLSGTDTQYF. CDR3 nucleotide sequence: TGTGCCAGCTCACCACTCAGCGGCACAGATACGCAGTATTTT.

This chain joins TRBV27 and TRBJ2-2, with D hard to call. V lost 2 bases and J 5 bases, leaving 12 bases between the germline ends. Germline V gene lookup returns CDR1 MNHEY and CDR2 SMNVEV (reference sequence). This CDR3 spans 15 amino acids. The CDR3, as DNA: TGTGCCAGCAGTTTAGTGGGTCGGAATACCGGGGAGCTGTTTTTT. It specifies CASSLVGRNTGELFF.

The chain carries TRBV5-6 and TRBJ1-3; 8 bases line up with TRBD1. Germline values: CDR1 SGHDT, CDR2 YYEEEE. The CDR3 sequence is 15 residues long. V lost 4 bases and J lost 0; bases outside the gene matches: 3. The CDR3 spells CASSLDRVSGNTIYF. In nucleotides, the CDR3 is TGTGCCAGCAGCCTGGACAGGGTCTCTGGAAACACCATATATTTT.

This clone was recorded a few times. The chain uses TRBV10-1 and TRBJ1-4; D is ambiguous. The V end lost 5 bases, the J end lost 3 bases, and 7 bases lay between the germline ends. This CDR3 is built from 13 residues. The germline V gene encodes CDR1 WNHNN and CDR2 SYGVQD (reference sequence). As DNA, the CDR3 is TGCGCCAGCAGTCAACGGCCTAATGAAAAACTGTTTTTT. It codes for CASSQRPNEKLFF.

J is TRBJ1-5 and V is TRBV28; unclear D gene. Germline V gene lookup returns CDR1 MDHEN and CDR2 SYDVKM. V dropped 3 bases and J dropped 4 bases, with 13 bases sitting between them. The CDR3 contains 15 residues. The CDR3 DNA is TGTGCCAGCAGTTTCGGGCAGAGAGAGAATCAGCCCCAGCATTTT. Protein product: CASSFGQRENQPQHF. Full variable domain (outside the CDR3, taken from reference TRBV28 and TRBJ1-5): DVKVTQSSRYLVKRTGEKVFLECVQDMDHENMFWYRQDPGLGLRLIYFSYDVKMKEKGDIPEGYSVSREKKERFSLILESASTNQTSMYLCASSFGQRENQPQHFGDGTRLSIL.

The chain joins TRBV5-1 to TRBJ1-5; the match to TRBD1 covers 9 bases. The V and J ends lost 3 bases and 4 bases, in that order; junction bases with no gene match: 5. Germline V gene lookup returns CDR1 SGHRS and CDR2 YFSETQ. This CDR3 region has 15 residues. The CDR3 DNA sequence: TGCGCCAGCAGCTACGATGGACAGGGGAATCAGCCCCAGCATTTT. Amino acid sequence: CASSYDGQGNQPQHF.

The chain employs TRBV2 and TRBJ2-7, with D perhaps matching TRBD1 or TRBD2 (5 bases each). CDR1 is SNHLY and CDR2 is FYNNEI in the germline V gene. The CDR3 sequence is 12 residues long. Trimming took off 2 bases at V and 5 bases at J, with 7 bases between the two ends. CDR3 sequence reads: CASSERGDEQYF. The DNA for the CDR3 is TGTGCCAGCAGTGAACGAGGGGACGAGCAGTACTTC.